A selection of T cell receptor beta chains follows, all from one sample in a study of CD8+ T cells in alopecia areata. Profiling relied on immunoSEQ multiplex PCR, and the TCRdb table lists in-frame clones only, not all of them. The sample records around 69,000 clones, approximately 64% being singletons. The sequencing used CD8+ T cells sorted from blood, collected at week 0. These receptor sequences come from a human donor with alopecia areata. Both conserved end residues are part of each CDR3. Fields, in order: D gene, J gene, V gene, clone size, CDR3 protein, CDR3 DNA. A D gene is named only where the DNA matches it firmly. Clone size is stated in some rows and not others, as once, few, many or a class when expanded.

>NA|TRBJ2-3|TRBV15|NA
CATSPVGDTQYF
TGTGCCACCAGCCCCGTAGGAGATACGCAGTATTTT
>NA|TRBJ2-7|TRBV29-1|NA
CSVEGDDSYEQYF
TGCAGCGTTGAAGGGGACGACTCCTACGAGCAGTACTTC
>TRBD1|TRBJ1-5|TRBV9|NA
CASSLTGEILEPQHF
TGTGCCAGCAGTCTTACAGGGGAGATTTTGGAGCCCCAGCATTTT
>TRBD1|TRBJ2-1|TRBV29-1|once
CSARGQSNEQFF
TGCAGCGCCCGGGGACAGTCCAATGAGCAGTTCTTC
>TRBD1|TRBJ1-5|TRBV6-6|NA
CASSYYRGLEEPQHF
TGTGCCAGCAGTTACTACAGGGGGTTGGAGGAGCCCCAGCATTTT
>TRBD2|TRBJ2-5|TRBV27|NA
CASSWTGTSGTQYF
TGTGCCAGCAGTTGGACCGGGACTAGCGGCACCCAGTACTTC
>NA|TRBJ2-1|TRBV15|NA
CATSRAGYNEQFF
TGTGCCACCAGCAGGGCGGGATACAATGAGCAGTTCTTC
>NA|TRBJ2-7|TRBV4-1|few
CASSQGWDGSYEQYF
TGCGCCAGCAGCCAAGGATGGGACGGCTCCTACGAGCAGTACTTC
>NA|TRBJ1-1|TRBV6-5|NA
CASSYSGGNTEAFF
TGTGCCAGCAGTTACTCGGGCGGGAACACTGAAGCTTTCTTT
>NA|TRBJ2-7|TRBV7-9|few
CASSSQEYEQYF
TGTGCCAGCAGCTCCCAAGAATACGAGCAGTACTTC
>NA|TRBJ2-7|TRBV11-2|NA
CASSLTASYEQYF
TGTGCCAGCAGCTTAACAGCCTCCTACGAGCAGTACTTC
>TRBD1|TRBJ1-4|TRBV28|few
CASSWGSGQEYEKLFF
TGTGCCAGCAGCTGGGGATCGGGACAGGAGTATGAAAAACTGTTTTTT
>NA|TRBJ2-3|TRBV7-3|NA
CASTVGLGGPDTQYF
TGTGCCAGCACAGTTGGACTCGGAGGTCCAGATACGCAGTATTTT
>NA|TRBJ2-1|TRBV15|few
CATSGSGLPTEQFF
TGTGCCACCAGTGGATCGGGACTCCCGACCGAGCAGTTCTTC
>NA|TRBJ2-1|TRBV4-1|few
CASTRLVGPYNEQFF
TGCGCCAGCACCAGGCTCGTGGGACCCTACAATGAGCAGTTCTTC
>TRBD1|TRBJ2-3|TRBV29-1|few
CSVDDRGLGTDTQYF
TGCAGCGTCGATGACAGGGGGCTAGGCACAGATACGCAGTATTTT
>NA|TRBJ2-3|TRBV30|NA
CAWLHTDTQYF
TGTGCCTGGCTACACACAGATACGCAGTATTTT
>NA|TRBJ2-1|TRBV4-3|NA
CASSQDGGSTYNEQFF
TGCGCCAGCAGCCAAGATGGGGGGTCCACCTACAATGAGCAGTTCTTC
>TRBD2|TRBJ2-5|TRBV9|NA
CASSVGGRPQETQYF
TGTGCCAGCAGCGTAGGCGGGAGACCCCAAGAGACCCAGTACTTC
>TRBD2|TRBJ2-5|TRBV19|few
CASSILAGGETQYF
TGTGCCAGTAGTATACTAGCGGGAGGTGAGACCCAGTACTTC
>NA|TRBJ2-7|TRBV4-1|NA
CASSQEWQGSYEQYF
TGCGCCAGCAGCCAAGAGTGGCAGGGCTCCTACGAGCAGTACTTC
>TRBD1|TRBJ1-5|TRBV27|NA
CASSTGGQPQHF
TGTGCCAGCAGTACAGGGGGCCAGCCCCAGCATTTT
>NA|TRBJ2-1|TRBV6-5|NA
CASSYGLGHNEQFF
TGTGCCAGCAGTTACGGTCTGGGGCACAATGAGCAGTTCTTC
>TRBD1|TRBJ2-7|TRBV5-1|NA
CASSLEAGGYEQYF
TGCGCCAGCAGCTTGGAGGCAGGGGGCTACGAGCAGTACTTC
>TRBD2|TRBJ2-5|TRBV5-6|NA
CASSLAGTSRETQYF
TGTGCCAGCAGCTTGGCCGGGACTAGTCGGGAGACCCAGTACTTC
>NA|TRBJ1-3|TRBV4-3|NA
CASSQDKGISGNTIYF
TGCGCCAGCAGCCAAGATAAGGGTATCTCTGGAAACACCATATATTTT
>NA|TRBJ2-1|TRBV7-9|many
CASSLIREDNEQFF
TGTGCCAGCAGCTTAATCAGGGAGGACAATGAGCAGTTCTTC
>NA|TRBJ1-2|TRBV20-1|NA
CSADDSYGYTF
TGCAGTGCGGACGACAGCTATGGCTACACCTTC
>NA|TRBJ2-7|TRBV7-2|NA
CASSQYSGEGYEQYF
TGTGCCAGCAGCCAATACTCGGGGGAAGGCTACGAGCAGTACTTC
>NA|TRBJ2-2|TRBV28|NA
CASSFGVVTGELFF
TGTGCCAGCAGTTTCGGGGTGGTCACCGGGGAGCTGTTTTTT
>NA|TRBJ2-7|TRBV4-1|few
CASSQVGPTTQQYF
TGCGCCAGCAGCCAAGTTGGTCCGACTACGCAGCAGTACTTC
>NA|TRBJ2-7|TRBV27|NA
CASSINSYEQYF
TGTGCCAGCAGTATTAACTCCTACGAGCAGTACTTC
>NA|TRBJ2-2|TRBV29-1|NA
CSVLGGTGELFF
TGCAGCGTTTTAGGAGGAACCGGGGAGCTGTTTTTT
>NA|TRBJ2-3|TRBV29-1|few
CSVDVPVRTDTQYF
TGCAGCGTTGACGTGCCCGTACGCACAGATACGCAGTATTTT
>TRBD2|TRBJ2-5|TRBV27|NA
CASSLYGGALEETQYF
TGTGCCAGCAGTTTATACGGGGGGGCCCTGGAGGAGACCCAGTACTTC